The 17 T cell receptor beta chains in this list originate from one sample, sequenced in a study of Ad26.COV2.S vaccination and SARS-CoV-2 variants. The table came from immunoSEQ multiplex PCR; TCRdb's copy has only in-frame clones and leaves some out. The sample lists about 250,000 clones, over 75% occurring once. As for treatment: roughly 19 received Ad26.COV2.S at low or high dose, single or two shots; 5 received placebo; per-sample allocation not given. It was on day 63 after the first vaccine or placebo injection that samples were taken. The sample was peripheral blood, taken in a trial of Ad26.COV2.S vaccine versus placebo. These receptors all come from a person aged 18-60 years who received the Ad26.COV2.S COVID-19 vaccine or a placebo.

The chain carries TRBV4-3 and TRBJ1-2, with 7 positions matching TRBD1. CDR1 is LGHNA and CDR2 is YSLEER in the germline V gene. V was clipped by 7 bases and J by 6 bases; unmatched bases: 14. This CDR3 has 15 residues. The CDR3 sequence: CASTRTRQGLDGYTF. For the CDR3, the DNA is TGCGCCAGCACGCGGACCCGACAGGGCCTCGATGGCTACACCTTC.

The chain has TRBV19 and TRBJ2-3, with D unresolved. The CDR3 has 15 amino acids. Germline-derived CDR1 and CDR2 are LNHDA and SQIVND (reference sequence). Between the trimmed V and J ends, which lost 4 bases and 4 bases, there was a span of 15 bases. This chain's CDR3 is CASSRTHSRSDTQYF. The CDR3 DNA is TGTGCCAGTAGTAGGACCCATTCCCGGTCAGATACGCAGTATTTT.

The table lists this clone with a count of one. The rearrangement links TRBV11-2 to TRBJ2-6; D not certain. Germline CDR1 reads SGHAT; CDR2 reads FQNNGV. Trimming removed 6 bases at V and 1 base at J, with 7 bases between. The CDR3 totals 14 residues. In DNA, the CDR3 is TGTGCCAGCAGAGGGTATTCTGGGGCCAACGTCCTGACTTTC. It encodes CASRGYSGANVLTF. Full variable domain (remainder filled in from reference TRBV11-2 and TRBJ2-6): EAGVAQSPRYKIIEKRQSVAFWCNPISGHATLYWYQQILGQGPKLLIQFQNNGVVDDSQLPKDRFSAERLKGVDSTLKIQPAKLEDSAVYLCASRGYSGANVLTFGAGSRLTVL.

The V call is TRBV30, the J call TRBJ1-5; TRBD1 is a possible D gene (5 bases). With 3 bases removed from V and 4 bases from J, the gap between germline ends came to 10 bases. Per the germline V gene, CDR1 is GTSNPN and CDR2 is SVGIG (reference sequence). CDR3 length: 13 amino acids. The CDR3 DNA follows: TGTGCCTGGAGCAGGGCGGGGAATCAGCCCCAGCATTTT. Translation: CAWSRAGNQPQHF.

The chain links TRBV24-1 to TRBJ2-3; a weak D match, TRBD1 (6 bases). Per the germline V gene, CDR1 is KGHDR and CDR2 is SFDVKD. The CDR3 has 13 residues. V lost 7 bases to trimming and J lost 2 bases, with 9 bases between them. The CDR3 protein is CATRDSNTDTQYF. CDR3 DNA: TGTGCCACCAGGGACAGCAACACAGATACGCAGTATTTT.

This chain joins TRBV4-1 and TRBJ1-2, with 9 bases fitting TRBD1. This CDR3 comprises 15 residues. Germline values: CDR1 MGHRA, CDR2 YSYEKL. V was clipped by 1 base and J by 4 bases; unmatched bases: 4. The CDR3 reads CASSQVGQGLYGYTF. The CDR3 nucleotides are TGCGCCAGCAGCCAAGTGGGACAGGGACTCTATGGCTACACCTTC.

The V call is TRBV3-1 (or the pseudogene TRBV3-2), the J call TRBJ2-1; 11 positions agree with TRBD2. CDR3 length: 19 amino acids. J gave up 1 base and V 0 bases, and 8 bases lay outside the gene matches. Germline V gene data show CDR1 as LGHDT and CDR2 as YNNKEL (reference sequence). This CDR3 reads CASSQETSGKVMSYNEQFF. The CDR3 nucleotides read TGTGCCAGCAGCCAAGAGACTAGCGGGAAAGTGATGTCCTACAATGAGCAGTTCTTC.

This clone was seen a single time. The gene calls are TRBV6-1 and TRBJ1-6, with D uncertain. The CDR3 is 14 residues long. The germline V gene has CDR1 MNHNS and CDR2 SASEGT. V was cut by 1 base and J by 7 bases, with 8 bases left in between. CDR3 residues: CASSEGQANSPLHF. In nucleotides, the CDR3 is TGTGCCAGCAGTGAAGGACAAGCCAATTCACCCCTCCACTTT.

The rearrangement uses TRBV7-8 and TRBJ2-1; D possibly corresponds to TRBD2 (5 bases). Trimming left V 6 bases short and J 6 bases short, with 12 bases between. Looked up from germline, CDR1 is SGHVS and CDR2 is FQNEAQ. This CDR3 has 13 amino acids. This CDR3 is CASSSAGSNEQFF. DNA of the CDR3: TGTGCCAGCAGTTCCGCTGGGAGCAATGAGCAGTTCTTC.

The sample holds a few counts of this clone. The chain joins TRBV2 to TRBJ2-3; 7 bases align to TRBD1. Germline V CDR1 and CDR2: SNHLY, FYNNEI. V was pared by 6 bases and J by 2 bases, with 5 bases of the junction left unmatched. CDR3 length equals 14 residues. The CDR3 nucleotides read TGTGCCAGCAGGACAGGGATTTCCACAGATACGCAGTATTTT. Protein: CASRTGISTDTQYF. Together with reference TRBV2 and TRBJ2-3, the CDR3 gives the full variable domain: EPEVTQTPSHQVTQMGQEVILRCVPISNHLYFYWYRQILGQKVEFLVSFYNNEISEKSEIFDDQFSVERPDGSNFTLKIRSTKLEDSAMYFCASRTGISTDTQYFGPGTRLTVL.

The genes are TRBV30 and TRBJ1-3; D gene unclear. Germline CDR1 reads GTSNPN; CDR2 reads SVGIG (reference sequence). This CDR3 contains 12 residues. Trimming stripped 8 bases from V and 0 bases from J, with 8 bases between. The CDR3 loop is CAGQNSGNTIYF. CDR3 sequence (DNA): TGTGCCGGTCAGAACTCTGGAAACACCATATATTTT.

V is TRBV11-3 and J is TRBJ2-7; D gene ambiguous. V was trimmed by 5 bases and J by 7 bases, leaving 15 bases between them. CDR3 size: 13 residues. Germline CDR1 SGHNT, CDR2 YENEEA. The CDR3 region is CASSNERLLEQYF. The CDR3 nucleotides read TGTGCCAGCAGCAATGAACGGCTTTTGGAGCAGTACTTC.

V gene TRBV27 combines with J gene TRBJ2-6, with D uncertain. CDR1 and CDR2 (germline): MNHEY, SMNVEV (reference sequence). The CDR3 sequence is 15 residues long. The germline V and J ends were trimmed by 3 bases and 0 bases, with 6 bases remaining between them. The CDR3 sequence: CASSFGSSGANVLTF. The CDR3 nucleotides read TGTGCCAGCAGTTTCGGCAGCTCTGGGGCCAACGTCCTGACTTTC.

The chain joins TRBV7-2 to TRBJ2-7; maybe TRBD2 (6 bases). Trimming cost V 2 bases and J 6 bases, with 17 bases left between them. The CDR3 runs to 15 residues. Germline V CDR1 and CDR2: SGHTA, FQGNSA. The CDR3 loop is CASSLRQAGGGEQYF. CDR3 nucleotide sequence: TGTGCCAGCAGCTTACGGCAGGCCGGGGGAGGCGAGCAGTACTTC.

This clone was seen once. The chain carries TRBV30 and TRBJ2-3; the D gene is possibly TRBD2 (5 bases). Germline loops: CDR1 GTSNPN, CDR2 SVGIG (reference sequence). This CDR3 is built from 11 residues. With 7 bases removed from V and 0 bases from J, the gap between germline ends came to 5 bases. CDR3 residues: CASGSTDTQYF. The CDR3 DNA reads TGTGCCTCGGGGAGCACAGATACGCAGTATTTT.

V usage is TRBV7-3 and J usage is TRBJ2-5; D remains unclear. Trimming pared 5 bases from V and 5 bases from J, leaving 12 bases between. The CDR3 is 13 amino acids. CDR1 is SGHTA, CDR2 FQGTGA, per germline. The CDR3 protein is CASSLGPAETQYF. CDR3 in DNA: TGTGCCAGCAGCCTCGGACCCGCGGAGACCCAGTACTTC.

The CDR3 nucleotides are TGTGCCAGCATGATGAGCGGGACCTACGAGCAGTACTTC. This encodes CASMMSGTYEQYF. V and J are TRBV2 and TRBJ2-7; 7 nucleotides align to TRBD2. This CDR3 is built from 13 residues. J lost 2 bases, V lost 7 bases, and 5 bases had no gene match. Per the germline V gene, CDR1 is SNHLY and CDR2 is FYNNEI. Complete variable domain (other parts from reference TRBV2 and TRBJ2-7): EPEVTQTPSHQVTQMGQEVILRCVPISNHLYFYWYRQILGQKVEFLVSFYNNEISEKSEIFDDQFSVERPDGSNFTLKIRSTKLEDSAMYFCASMMSGTYEQYFGPGTRLTVT.